This TCR beta chain was identified in a study of T cell responses to AZD1222 COVID-19 vaccine. The CDR3 loop spans 13 amino acids. The germline gives CDR1 GTSNPN, CDR2 SVGIG (reference sequence). For this clone: Mismatch with germline at one junction end may stem from a read error.

Profiling relied on immunoSEQ multiplex PCR, and the TCRdb table lists in-frame clones only, not all of them. Counted here are 45,000 or so clones, 90% occurring once; the ten biggest clones make up roughly 35%. The receptor was isolated from an adult who received the AZD1222 COVID-19 vaccine. The specimen was peripheral blood, collected 28 days after the second AZD1222 dose. This chain joins TRBV30 and TRBJ1-1, with TRBD1 as a possible D gene (6 bases). This chain's CDR3 is CAWFRGGNNEAFF. The DNA of the CDR3 is TGTGCCTGGTTTCGAGGGGGAAACAATGAAGCTTTCTTT.